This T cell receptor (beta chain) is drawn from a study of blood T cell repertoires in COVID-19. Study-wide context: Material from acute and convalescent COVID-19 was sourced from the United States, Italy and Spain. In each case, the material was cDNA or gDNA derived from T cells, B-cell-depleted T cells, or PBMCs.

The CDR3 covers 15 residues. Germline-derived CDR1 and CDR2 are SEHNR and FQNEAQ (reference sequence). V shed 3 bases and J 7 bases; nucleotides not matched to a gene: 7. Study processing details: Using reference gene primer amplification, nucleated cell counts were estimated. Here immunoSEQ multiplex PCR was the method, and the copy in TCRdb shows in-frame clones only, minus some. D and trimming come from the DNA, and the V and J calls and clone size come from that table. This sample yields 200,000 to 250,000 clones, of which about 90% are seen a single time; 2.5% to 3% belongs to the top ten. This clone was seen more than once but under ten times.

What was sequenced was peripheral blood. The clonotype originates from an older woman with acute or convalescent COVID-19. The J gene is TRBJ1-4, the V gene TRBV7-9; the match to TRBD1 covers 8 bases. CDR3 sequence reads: CASSFGQGAGEKLFF. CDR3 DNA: TGTGCCAGCAGCTTCGGGCAGGGGGCTGGTGAAAAACTGTTTTTT.